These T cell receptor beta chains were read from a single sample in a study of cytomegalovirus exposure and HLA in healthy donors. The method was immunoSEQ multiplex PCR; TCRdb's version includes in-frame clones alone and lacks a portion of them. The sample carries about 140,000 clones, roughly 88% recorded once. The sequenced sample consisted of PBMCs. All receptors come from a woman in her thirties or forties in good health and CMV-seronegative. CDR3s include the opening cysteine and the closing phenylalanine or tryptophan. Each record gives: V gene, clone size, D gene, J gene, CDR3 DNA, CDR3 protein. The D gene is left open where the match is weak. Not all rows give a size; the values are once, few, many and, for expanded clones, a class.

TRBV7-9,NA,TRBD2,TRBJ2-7,TGTTCCAGCAGACTAGCGGGATCTTACGAGCAGTACTTC,CSSRLAGSYEQYF
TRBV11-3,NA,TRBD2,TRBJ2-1,TGTGCCAGCAGGAGGACTAGCGGGAGCTTCTACAATGAGCAGTTCTTC,CASRRTSGSFYNEQFF
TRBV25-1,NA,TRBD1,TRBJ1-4,TGTGCCAGCAGTGACCCCTCGGGACAGGCAACTAATGAAAAACTGTTTTTT,CASSDPSGQATNEKLFF
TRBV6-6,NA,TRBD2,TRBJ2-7,TGTGCCAGCAGTTCCGGACTAGCGGGAATCTACGAGCAGTACTTC,CASSSGLAGIYEQYF
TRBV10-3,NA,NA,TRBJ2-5,TGTGCCATCAGTGAGTCTACTACTTTTCGGACCCAGTACTTC,CAISESTTFRTQYF
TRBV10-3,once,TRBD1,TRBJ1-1,TGTGCCATCAGTGAGTCTTTACTCCGGGACAGGGTAGGAGCTTTCTTT,CAISESLLRDRVGAFF
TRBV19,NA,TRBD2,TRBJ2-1,TGTGCCAGTAGTGGGAGACTAGCGGGCCCTAATGAGCAGTTCTTC,CASSGRLAGPNEQFF
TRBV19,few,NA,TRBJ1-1,TGTGCCAGTAAAAGAGGAATTACTGAAGCTTTCTTT,CASKRGITEAFF
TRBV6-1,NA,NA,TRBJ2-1,TGTGCCAGCAGTGAAGCTGGAGGTAGCGATGGAAGGCAGTTCTTC,CASSEAGGSDGRQFF
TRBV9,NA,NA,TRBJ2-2,TGTGCCAGCAGAAAAGGGCGGGACACCGGGGAGCTGTTTTTT,CASRKGRDTGELFF
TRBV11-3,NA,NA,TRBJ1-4,TGTGCCAGCAGCTTTTATAACGGGGAAAAACTGTTTTTT,CASSFYNGEKLFF
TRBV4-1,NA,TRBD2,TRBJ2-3,TGCGCCAGCAGCCAAGGGGCGGGAGGGAGCACAGATACGCAGTATTTT,CASSQGAGGSTDTQYF
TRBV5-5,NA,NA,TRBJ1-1,TGTGCCAGCAGCTTGGGCCTATACTTGAACACTGAAGCTTTCTTT,CASSLGLYLNTEAFF
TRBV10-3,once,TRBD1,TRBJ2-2,TGTGCCATCAGTTCCGGGACAGGGGGTAACGGGGAGCTGTTTTTT,CAISSGTGGNGELFF
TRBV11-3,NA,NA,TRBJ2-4,TGTGCCAGCACTACTTCTGGCAGGGAAAATATTCAGTACTTC,CASTTSGRENIQYF
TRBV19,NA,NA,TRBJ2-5,TGTGCCAGTAGCAAAGAACATACAGGGTTCCAAGAGACCCAGTACTTC,CASSKEHTGFQETQYF
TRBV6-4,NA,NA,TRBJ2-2,TGTGCCAGCAGTGATCTTTACAATTCGAACACCGGGGAGCTGTTTTTT,CASSDLYNSNTGELFF
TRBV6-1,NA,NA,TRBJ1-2,TGTGCCAGCAGTGACGCAGCGTATGGCTACACCTTC,CASSDAAYGYTF
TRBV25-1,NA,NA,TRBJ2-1,TGTGCCAGCAGTGAATTGGGCAGAATCAATGAGCAGTTCTTC,CASSELGRINEQFF
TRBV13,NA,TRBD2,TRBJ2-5,TGTGCCAGCAGCTTAGGGCTAGCGGGGAGGGGGACCCAGTACTTC,CASSLGLAGRGTQYF
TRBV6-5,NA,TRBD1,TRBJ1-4,TGTGCCAGCAGTTACTACAGGGGGGATGAAAAACTGTTTTTT,CASSYYRGDEKLFF
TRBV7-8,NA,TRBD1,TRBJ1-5,TGTGCCAGCAGCTTACATCCGGTGGGACAGGGGGGCAATCAGCCCCAGCATTTT,CASSLHPVGQGGNQPQHF
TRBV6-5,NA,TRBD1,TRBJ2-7,TGTGCTAGCAGTTCAGGGGGCGAACCCTACGAGCAGTACTTC,CASSSGGEPYEQYF
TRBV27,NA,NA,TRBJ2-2,TGTGCCAGCAGGCCCAGGGGAGGGAGGACCGGGGAGCTGTTTTTT,CASRPRGGRTGELFF
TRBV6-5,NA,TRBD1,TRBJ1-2,TGTGCCAGCAGACAAAGACAGGGGCAGTATGGCTACACCTTC,CASRQRQGQYGYTF
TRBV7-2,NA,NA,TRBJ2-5,TGTGCCAGCACCTCTTGGGGGGCCCAGTACTTC,CASTSWGAQYF
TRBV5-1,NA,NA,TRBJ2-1,TGCGCCAGCAGCCCAACGACTCCAGCCAATGAGCAGTTCTTC,CASSPTTPANEQFF
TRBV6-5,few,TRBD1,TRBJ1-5,TGTGCCAGCAGGCCCGGGACAGGGAATCAGCCCCAGCATTTT,CASRPGTGNQPQHF
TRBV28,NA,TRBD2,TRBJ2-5,TGTGCCAGCAGTTCCCCGTTCAGCGGGAGTGGAGAGACCCAGTACTTC,CASSSPFSGSGETQYF
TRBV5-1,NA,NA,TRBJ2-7,TGCGCCAGCAGCGACCCGGGGTTGATGGGGATTCCCTCCTACGAGCAGTACTTC,CASSDPGLMGIPSYEQYF
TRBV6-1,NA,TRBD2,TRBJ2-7,TGTGCCAGCCCCCTAGCGGGAGGGCCGGGCGAGCAGTACTTC,CASPLAGGPGEQYF
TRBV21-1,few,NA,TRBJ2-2,TGTGCCAGCAGCAAAGTACGGCCTAGCGGGAGGGCCATGAACACCGGGGAGCTGTTTTTT,CASSKVRPSGRAMNTGELFF
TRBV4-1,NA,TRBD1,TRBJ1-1,TGCGCCAGCAGCCAAGATATTGGGACAGGGGCCTTTCCTTTCTTT,CASSQDIGTGAFPFF
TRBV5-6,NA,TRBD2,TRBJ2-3,TGTGCCAGCAGCTCCTTAGCGGGAGGGCCAACAGATACGCAGTATTTT,CASSSLAGGPTDTQYF
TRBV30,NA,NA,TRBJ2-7,TGTGCCTGGAGGGCGGGGACGAAGTACGAGCAGTACTTC,CAWRAGTKYEQYF
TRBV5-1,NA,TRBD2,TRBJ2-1,TGCGCCAGCAGCCCGGGCCTAGCGGGAGTTCAGGGTGAGCAGTTCTTC,CASSPGLAGVQGEQFF
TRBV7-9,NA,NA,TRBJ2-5,TGTGCCAGCAGCCGGGGAGGAGGGGAGACCCAGTACTTC,CASSRGGGETQYF
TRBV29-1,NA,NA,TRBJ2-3,TGCAGCGAAACGACAGGCTGGGAGCGCACAGATACGCAGTATTTT,CSETTGWERTDTQYF
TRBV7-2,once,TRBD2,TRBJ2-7,TGTGCCAGCAGCTTATGGGCTAGCGGGAGCCACGAGCAGTACTTC,CASSLWASGSHEQYF
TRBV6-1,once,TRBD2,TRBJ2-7,TGTGCCAGCAGTGGGACTAGCGGATCCTACGAGCAGTACTTC,CASSGTSGSYEQYF
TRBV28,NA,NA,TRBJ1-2,TGTGCCAGCACGTTATCGACAGGCGGTAACTATGGCTACACCTTC,CASTLSTGGNYGYTF
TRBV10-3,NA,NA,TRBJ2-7,TGTGCCATCAGTGGAAGCGGGGAGCAGTACTTC,CAISGSGEQYF
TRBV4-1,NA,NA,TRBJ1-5,TGCGCCAGCAGCCAAGAAGGGGCCCTCAATCAGCCCCAGCATTTT,CASSQEGALNQPQHF
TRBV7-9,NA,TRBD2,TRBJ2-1,TGTTCCAGCCGCCCAACCCTAGCGGGAGTGGAGAATGAGCAGTTCTTC,CSSRPTLAGVENEQFF
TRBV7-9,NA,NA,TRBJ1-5,TGTGCCAGCAGCTTACTTAATCAGCCCCAGCATTTT,CASSLLNQPQHF